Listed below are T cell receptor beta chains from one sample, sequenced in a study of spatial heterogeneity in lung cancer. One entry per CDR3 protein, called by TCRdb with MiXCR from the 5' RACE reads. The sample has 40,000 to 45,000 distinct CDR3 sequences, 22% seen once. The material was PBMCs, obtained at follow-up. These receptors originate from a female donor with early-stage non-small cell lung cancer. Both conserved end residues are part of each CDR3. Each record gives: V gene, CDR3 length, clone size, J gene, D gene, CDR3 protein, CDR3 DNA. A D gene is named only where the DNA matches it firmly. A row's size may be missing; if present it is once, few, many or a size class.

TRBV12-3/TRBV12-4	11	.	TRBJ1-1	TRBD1	CASGRGAEAFF	TGTGCCAGCGGCAGGGGGGCTGAAGCTTTCTTT
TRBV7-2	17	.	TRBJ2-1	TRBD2	CASSLGPSGLGGNEQFF	TGTGCCAGCAGCTTAGGCCCCTCGGGACTAGGTGGAAATGAGCAGTTCTTC
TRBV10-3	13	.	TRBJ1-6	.	CAICTDLNSPLHF	TGTGCCATCTGTACAGATCTTAATTCACCCCTCCACTTT
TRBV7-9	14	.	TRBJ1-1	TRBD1	CASSFPGGISEAFF	TGTGCCAGCAGCTTCCCAGGGGGGATCTCTGAAGCTTTCTTT
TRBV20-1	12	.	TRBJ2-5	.	CSARDPVETQYF	TGCAGTGCTAGAGATCCGGTGGAGACCCAGTACTTC
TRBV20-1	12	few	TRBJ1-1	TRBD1	CSARPQGVEVFF	TGCAGTGCTAGACCGCAGGGGGTTGAAGTTTTCTTT
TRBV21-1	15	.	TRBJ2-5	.	CASGNRDRLEETQYF	TGTGCCAGCGGAAACCGGGACAGATTAGAAGAGACCCAGTACTTC
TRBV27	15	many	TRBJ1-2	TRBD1	CASSQRGRRGHGYTF	TGTGCCAGCAGTCAAAGGGGGCGCCGGGGACATGGCTACACCTTC
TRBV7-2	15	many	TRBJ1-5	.	CASSLVTGSRQPQHF	TGTGCCAGCAGCTTAGTGACGGGGTCCCGTCAGCCCCAGCATTTT
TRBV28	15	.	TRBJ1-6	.	CASSSPGGPGSPLHF	TGTGCCAGCAGTTCCCCCGGGGGGCCGGGTTCACCCCTCCACTTT
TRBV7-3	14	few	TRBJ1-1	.	CASSLTPGHTEAFF	TGTGCCAGCAGCTTAACCCCAGGGCACACTGAAGCTTTCTTT
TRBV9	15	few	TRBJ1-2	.	CASSVDASPGDGYTF	TGTGCCAGCAGCGTAGACGCCTCTCCGGGCGATGGCTACACCTTC
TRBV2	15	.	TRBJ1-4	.	CASGRQLATNEKLFF	TGTGCCAGCGGGCGACAGCTAGCAACTAATGAAAAACTGTTTTTT
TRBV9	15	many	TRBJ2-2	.	CASSVVVWRGGELFF	TGTGCCAGCAGCGTAGTTGTATGGCGAGGCGGGGAGCTGTTTTTT
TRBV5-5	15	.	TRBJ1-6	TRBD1	CASSLRGTDNSPPHF	TGTGCCAGCAGCTTGAGAGGGACAGATAATTCACCCCCCCACTTT
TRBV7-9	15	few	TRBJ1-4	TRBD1	CASSLIGTGGERLFF	TGTGCCAGCAGCCTGATCGGGACAGGGGGCGAGAGACTGTTTTTT
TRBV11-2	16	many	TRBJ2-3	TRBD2	CASSFRLAGGPDTQYF	TGTGCCAGCAGCTTTCGACTAGCGGGAGGACCCGATACGCAGTATTTT
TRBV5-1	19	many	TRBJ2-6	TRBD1	CASSLAPGQARSGANVLTF	TGCGCCAGCAGCTTAGCACCGGGACAGGCCCGCTCTGGGGCCAACGTCCTGACTTTC